A single sample is the source of the 23 T cell receptor beta chains below, sequenced in a study of T cell responses to AZD1222 COVID-19 vaccine. Profiling relied on immunoSEQ multiplex PCR, and the TCRdb table lists in-frame clones only, not all of them. This sample has some 150,000 clones, with 93% found just once. Sequenced material: peripheral blood, taken on day 0 of AZD1222 vaccination. These receptors originate from an adult in good health.

The V call is TRBV18, the J call TRBJ1-3; D uncertain. The V and J ends lost 1 base and 4 bases respectively, with 14 bases between them. This CDR3 comprises 16 residues. CDR1 is KGHSH and CDR2 is LQKENI in the germline V gene. The CDR3 here is CASSPLGRGNGNTIYF. Here the CDR3 DNA reads TGTGCCAGCTCACCACTCGGTCGAGGGAACGGAAACACCATATATTTT.

The V gene is TRBV19, the J gene TRBJ1-1; no clear D. This CDR3 is built from 13 residues. Germline assignment: CDR1 LNHDA and CDR2 SQIVND (reference sequence). The V and J ends lost 5 bases and 1 base respectively, with 8 bases between them. This CDR3 is CASSVKKNTEAFF. The CDR3 DNA reads TGTGCCAGTAGTGTAAAGAAGAACACTGAAGCTTTCTTT.

The chain employs TRBV7-6 and TRBJ1-6, with D hard to call. Trimming shortened V by 6 bases and J by 7 bases, and 10 bases separated the two germline ends. The CDR3 covers 13 residues. Germline V gene data show CDR1 as SGHVS and CDR2 as FNYEAQ. CDR3: CASSQTPNSPLHF. In nucleotides, the CDR3 is TGTGCCAGCAGTCAAACCCCCAATTCACCCCTCCACTTT.

The CDR3 sequence: CASSMEGTGNDGYTF. The CDR3 coding sequence is TGTGCCAGTAGTATGGAAGGGACAGGGAATGATGGCTACACCTTC. The gene calls are TRBV19 and TRBJ1-2; 9 bases map to TRBD1. Germline-derived CDR1 and CDR2 are LNHDA and SQIVND (reference sequence). J lost 6 bases, V lost 3 bases, and 8 bases had no gene match. This CDR3 has 15 amino acids.

This sequence joins TRBV19 and TRBJ1-1; D not certain. Germline values: CDR1 LNHDA, CDR2 SQIVND (reference sequence). Trimming pared 1 base from V and 0 bases from J, leaving 9 bases between. This CDR3 is 15 amino acids long. Here the CDR3 reads CASSIADWVNTEAFF. The CDR3 coding sequence is TGTGCCAGTAGTATAGCGGATTGGGTGAACACTGAAGCTTTCTTT.

This sequence joins TRBV9 and TRBJ1-4; TRBD1 is a possible D gene (5 bases). The CDR3 has 15 residues. Germline CDR1 is SGDLS and CDR2 is YYNGEE. Trimming shortened V by 3 bases and J by 3 bases, and 12 bases separated the two germline ends. The chain's CDR3 is CASSARDFSNEKLFF. As DNA, the CDR3 is TGTGCCAGCAGCGCCAGGGATTTTTCTAATGAAAAACTGTTTTTT.

The V call is TRBV5-1, the J call TRBJ2-3; no firm D call. The CDR3 has 15 residues. With 5 bases removed from V and 6 bases from J, the gap between germline ends came to 19 bases. Germline V lookup: CDR1 SGHRS, CDR2 YFSETQ. CDR3 nucleotide sequence: TGCGCCAGCAGACCTAAGGTCTCGGGCGGCGATACGCAGTATTTT. As protein: CASRPKVSGGDTQYF.

J is TRBJ1-3 and V is TRBV6-5; D uncertain. With 5 bases removed from V and 0 bases from J, the gap between germline ends came to 11 bases. The CDR3 has 15 residues. Germline V lookup: CDR1 MNHEY, CDR2 SVGAGI. The CDR3 is CASSPDMTSGNTIYF. Written as DNA, the CDR3 is TGTGCCAGCAGTCCAGACATGACCTCTGGAAACACCATATATTTT.

This clone has a single count. This chain uses TRBV24-1 with TRBJ2-3; TRBD1 aligns across 9 bases. The CDR3 contains 15 residues. Germline V gives CDR1 KGHDR, CDR2 SFDVKD. V gave up 3 bases and J gave up 10 bases; unmatched junction bases: 10. The CDR3 DNA reads TGTGCCACCAGTGATGCCGGGACAGGGTCGTTTGCGCAGTATTTT. It specifies CATSDAGTGSFAQYF.

The chain is built from TRBV7-2 and TRBJ2-1; TRBD2 matches 10 bases. Germline loops: CDR1 SGHTA, CDR2 FQGNSA. The junction had 5 bases not matched to a gene; V was cut back by 1 base and J by 14 bases. The CDR3 has 13 residues. The CDR3 here is CASSLGSGGVKFF. The DNA for the CDR3 is TGTGCCAGCAGCTTAGGGAGCGGGGGGGTGAAGTTCTTC.

The rearrangement joins TRBV3-1 (or the pseudogene TRBV3-2) to TRBJ1-1; 9 nucleotides agree with TRBD1. The CDR3 consists of 13 residues. Trimming took 7 bases from V and 5 from J; bases not matched to a gene: 5. Germline assignment: CDR1 LGHDT and CDR2 YNNKEL (reference sequence). The CDR3 DNA reads TGTGCCAGCACAGACAGGGGGTCTACTGAAGCTTTCTTT. Translation: CASTDRGSTEAFF.

This clone was seen a single time. CDR3 sequence (DNA): TGCAGCGTTTCCCCCCGCCTTAACTATGGCTACACCTTC. This codes for CSVSPRLNYGYTF. The V gene is TRBV29-1, the J gene TRBJ1-2; D call uncertain. CDR1 SQVTM and CDR2 ANQGSEA come from the germline V gene. The CDR3 covers 13 residues. Trimming took off 5 bases at V and 1 base at J, with 11 bases between the two ends.

The chain links TRBV19 to TRBJ1-1; D may be TRBD1 (5 bases). V gave up 0 bases and J gave up 7 bases, with 12 bases separating them. Germline-derived CDR1 and CDR2 are LNHDA and SQIVND (reference sequence). This CDR3 spans 14 amino acids. The CDR3 region has the DNA TGTGCCAGTAGTATAGATCGCAGGGCTGATGAAGCTTTCTTT. This translates into CASSIDRRADEAFF. The full variable domain, in which reference TRBV19 and TRBJ1-1 provide the parts outside the CDR3, is DGGITQSPKYLFRKEGQNVTLSCEQNLNHDAMYWYRQDPGQGLRLIYYSQIVNDFQKGDIAEGYSVSREKKESFPLTVTSAQKNPTAFYLCASSIDRRADEAFFGQGTRLTVV.

J is TRBJ2-5 and V is TRBV18; D not certain. The CDR3 extends over 12 amino acids. V was cut by 2 bases and J by 4 bases, with 5 bases left in between. The germline gives CDR1 KGHSH, CDR2 LQKENI. The DNA of the CDR3 is TGTGCCAGCTCACCATACGTAGAGACCCAGTACTTC. Protein sequence: CASSPYVETQYF.

This rearrangement joins TRBV29-1 to TRBJ2-2; 11 bases match TRBD2. The germline CDR1 and CDR2 sequences are SQVTM and ANQGSEA. V lost 6 bases to trimming and J lost 6 bases; unmatched junction nucleotides: 3. This CDR3 contains 13 residues. Written as DNA, the CDR3 is TGCAGCGTAGGACTAGCGGGCCCCGGGGAGCTGTTTTTT. Translating gives CSVGLAGPGELFF.

This clone appeared a single time. J is TRBJ1-1 and V is TRBV6-5, with a possible D match to TRBD1 (5 bases). Looked up from germline, CDR1 is MNHEY and CDR2 is SVGAGI. This CDR3 has 13 residues. V lost 6 bases to trimming and J lost 1 base, with 9 bases between them. This chain's CDR3 is CASSLGGNTEAFF. For the CDR3, the DNA is TGTGCCAGCAGCCTTGGGGGGAACACTGAAGCTTTCTTT.

This clone was observed a single time. The rearrangement joins TRBV29-1 to TRBJ1-1; a possible D gene is TRBD1 (5 bases). The V gene's germline CDR1 is SQVTM and CDR2 ANQGSEA. Trimming shortened V by 4 bases and J by 6 bases, and 18 bases separated the two germline ends. The CDR3 covers 14 residues. As DNA, the CDR3 is TGCAGCGTTGTGGGACTCTTAAGTGGAGCTGAAGCTTTCTTT. This sequence encodes CSVVGLLSGAEAFF.

This chain links TRBV7-9 with TRBJ1-2; the D gene is possibly TRBD1 (5 bases). Germline values: CDR1 SEHNR, CDR2 FQNEAQ (reference sequence). Trimming shortened V by 5 bases and J by 8 bases, and 21 bases separated the two germline ends. This CDR3 is 15 amino acids long. CDR3 nucleotide sequence: TGTGCCAGCAGCGCACTACCAAGCCCCGAGGGGGGCTACACCTTC. It codes for CASSALPSPEGGYTF.

This chain uses TRBV10-2 with TRBJ2-1, with D possibly being TRBD1 (6 bases). The CDR3 covers 15 residues. The V end lost 2 bases, the J end lost 8 bases, and 16 bases lay between the germline ends. The germline gives CDR1 WSHSY, CDR2 SAAADI. CDR3: CASSEHGRPGDEQFF. The CDR3 region has the DNA TGCGCCAGCAGTGAGCATGGCAGGCCAGGGGATGAGCAGTTCTTC.

This clone was recorded once. CDR3: CASIGRTFNYGYTF. In DNA, the CDR3 is TGTGCCAGTATCGGCCGTACTTTTAACTATGGCTACACCTTC. This chain joins TRBV19 and TRBJ1-2; D is undetermined. V lost 7 bases, J lost 1 base, and 13 bases lay in between. Germline loops: CDR1 LNHDA, CDR2 SQIVND (reference sequence). The CDR3 has 14 residues.

The chain links TRBV30 to TRBJ2-1; no definite D call. CDR1 and CDR2 from the germline V gene are GTSNPN and SVGIG (reference sequence). V was clipped by 2 bases and J by 6 bases, with 5 bases between them. This CDR3 is built from 11 residues. In nucleotides, the CDR3 is TGTGCCTGGAGTATAGGCAATGAGCAGTTCTTC. Translation: CAWSIGNEQFF.

The J gene is TRBJ1-2, the V gene TRBV6-5, with 8 bases fitting TRBD1. The CDR3 extends over 15 amino acids. J was trimmed by 7 bases and V by 7 bases; bases with no gene match: 14. Looked up from germline, CDR1 is MNHEY and CDR2 is SVGAGI. As DNA, the CDR3 is TGTGCCAGCAAGGAGCGGGACAGGTTGTTGCGTGGCTACACCTTC. Translating gives CASKERDRLLRGYTF.

The chain couples TRBV20-1 to TRBJ1-2; no definite D call. CDR3 size: 10 residues. V lost 5 bases and J lost 5, with 6 bases in between. From germline, CDR1 is DFQATT and CDR2 SNEGSKA (reference sequence). Here the CDR3 DNA reads TGCAGTGCTTTCAGTTATGGCTACACCTTC. Its translation is CSAFSYGYTF.